The source of this T cell receptor (beta chain) is a study of neoadjuvant anti-PD-1 for oral cavity cancer. To note about this clone: No antigen is known for it.

The CDR3 has 15 amino acids. Per the germline V gene, CDR1 is MGHDK and CDR2 is SYGVNS. The germline V and J ends were trimmed by 3 bases and 6 bases, with 14 bases remaining between them. Time point of the sample: after neoadjuvant nivolumab, at surgical resection. Patients were newly diagnosed with stage II-IVA oral cavity squamous cell carcinoma without prior systemic or radiation treatment. The protocol was immunoSEQ multiplex PCR, while the TCRdb copy is restricted to in-frame clones and leaves out a portion. The data show some 9,800 clones, about 67% seen once. Study results and limitations: After neoadjuvant nivolumab, PBMC T cell clonality was significantly higher in non-responders than responders.

The receptor was derived from a person between 40 and 79 years old with oral cavity squamous cell carcinoma. The source material was PBMCs, sampled after nivolumab (anti-PD-1) treatment. The chain recombines TRBV25-1 with TRBJ1-4; D might be TRBD1 (5 bases). The CDR3 DNA reads TGTGCCAGCAGTGAGTACGGGGACCGGTATGAAAAACTGTTTTTT. Translation: CASSEYGDRYEKLFF.